Below are 7 T cell receptor beta chains sequenced from a single sample in a study of beta chain features in type 1 diabetes. Expressed TCRB transcripts were sequenced because the entire RNA isolate underwent reverse transcription. The table came from immunoSEQ multiplex PCR; TCRdb's copy has only in-frame clones and leaves some out. In the table there are just over 450,000 clones, approximately 30% of which are singletons. The specimen sequenced was naive CD4+ T cells from blood. The origin of the receptors is a man in his late teens or twenties in good health.

The chain has TRBV5-1 and TRBJ2-1, with D tentatively TRBD1 (6 bases). Germline CDR1 reads SGHRS; CDR2 reads YFSETQ. The V end lost 3 bases, the J end lost 4 bases, and 14 bases lay between the germline ends. The CDR3 runs 15 residues. In nucleotides, the CDR3 is TGCGCCAGCAGCTCCCGGGACACACAATACAATGAGCAGTTCTTC. The encoded protein is CASSSRDTQYNEQFF.

The chain links TRBV7-2 to TRBJ2-3; no clear D gene. The CDR3 is 11 residues long. Trimming removed 1 base at V and 8 bases at J, with 4 bases between. CDR1 is SGHTA, CDR2 FQGNSA, per germline. CDR3 sequence reads: CASSLVITQYF. The CDR3 DNA reads TGTGCCAGCAGCTTAGTTATTACGCAGTATTTT.

The chain employs TRBV11-2 and TRBJ2-7; unclear D gene. The CDR3 is 17 residues long. Germline lookup yields CDR1 SGHAT and CDR2 FQNNGV. Trimming stripped 0 bases from V and 2 bases from J, with 17 bases between. The DNA for the CDR3 is TGTGCCAGCAGCTTAGATTTAGTCCTGGCGGCTACCTACGAGCAGTACTTC. Its protein product is CASSLDLVLAATYEQYF.

There are a few counts of this clone. This chain joins TRBV29-1 and TRBJ1-1; 7 bases line up with TRBD1. The CDR3 has 11 residues. The ends lost 4 bases at V and 11 bases at J; junction bases unmatched: 7. In germline, CDR1 is SQVTM, CDR2 ANQGSEA. The CDR3 here is CSVVGSGQAFF. The CDR3 DNA follows: TGCAGCGTTGTCGGCTCGGGACAGGCTTTCTTT.

CDR3 DNA sequence: TGTGCCTGGCAAGGACAGGGGATTAGGTACACTGAAGCTTTCTTT. This encodes CAWQGQGIRYTEAFF. V usage is TRBV30 and J usage is TRBJ1-1; 9 nucleotides line up with TRBD1. After removal of 5 bases from V and 3 bases from J, the junction contained 10 bases not matched to a gene. The CDR3 contains 15 residues. Germline loops: CDR1 GTSNPN, CDR2 SVGIG (reference sequence).

This clone was observed a few times. The chain recombines TRBV29-1 with TRBJ2-1; D uncertain. From germline, CDR1 is SQVTM and CDR2 ANQGSEA. The CDR3 runs 12 residues. V was trimmed by 4 bases and J by 0 bases, leaving 4 bases between them. The CDR3 nucleotides read TGCAGCGTTGTCGGCTCCTACAATGAGCAGTTCTTC. As protein: CSVVGSYNEQFF.

A note on this clone: The same CDR3 can be traced to other DNA sequences in this sample. This chain connects TRBV30 to TRBJ1-3; the D is unclear. Trimming cost V 0 bases and J 0 bases, with 9 bases left between them. The CDR3 totals 15 residues. Germline V lookup: CDR1 GTSNPN, CDR2 SVGIG (reference sequence). This CDR3 reads CAWSVRSSSGNTIYF. In DNA form, the CDR3 reads TGTGCCTGGAGTGTACGGTCAAGCTCTGGAAACACCATATATTTT.